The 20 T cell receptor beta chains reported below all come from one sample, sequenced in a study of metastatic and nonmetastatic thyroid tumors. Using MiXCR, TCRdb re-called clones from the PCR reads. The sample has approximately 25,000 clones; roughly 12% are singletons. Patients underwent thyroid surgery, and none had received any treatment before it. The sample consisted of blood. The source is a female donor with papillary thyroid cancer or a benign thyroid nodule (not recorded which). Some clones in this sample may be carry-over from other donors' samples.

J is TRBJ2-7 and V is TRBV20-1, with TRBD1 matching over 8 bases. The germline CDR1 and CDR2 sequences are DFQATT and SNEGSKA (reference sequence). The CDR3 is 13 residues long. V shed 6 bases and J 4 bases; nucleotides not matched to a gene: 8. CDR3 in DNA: TGCAGTGCAACCGACAGGGGTCTTTACGAGCAGTACTTC. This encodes CSATDRGLYEQYF.

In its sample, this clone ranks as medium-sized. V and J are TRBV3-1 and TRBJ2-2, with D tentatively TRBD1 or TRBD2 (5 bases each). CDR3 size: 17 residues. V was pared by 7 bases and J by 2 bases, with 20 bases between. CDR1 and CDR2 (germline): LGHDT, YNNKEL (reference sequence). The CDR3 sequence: CASTLVRGATNTGELFF. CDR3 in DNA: TGTGCCAGCACCCTCGTTAGAGGGGCGACTAACACCGGGGAGCTGTTTTTT. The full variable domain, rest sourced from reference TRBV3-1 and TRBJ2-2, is DTAVSQTPKYLVTQMGNDKSIKCEQNLGHDTMYWYKQDSKKFLKIMFSYNNKELIINETVPNRFSPKSPDKAHLNLHINSLELGDSAVYFCASTLVRGATNTGELFFGEGSRLTVL.

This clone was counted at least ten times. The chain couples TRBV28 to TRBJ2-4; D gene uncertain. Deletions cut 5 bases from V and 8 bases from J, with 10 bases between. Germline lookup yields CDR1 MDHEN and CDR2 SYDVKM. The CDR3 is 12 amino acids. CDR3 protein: CASSLTRDIQYF. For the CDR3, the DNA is TGTGCCAGCAGTCTTACTCGGGACATTCAGTACTTC. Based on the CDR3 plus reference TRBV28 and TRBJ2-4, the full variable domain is DVKVTQSSRYLVKRTGEKVFLECVQDMDHENMFWYRQDPGLGLRLIYFSYDVKMKEKGDIPEGYSVSREKKERFSLILESASTNQTSMYLCASSLTRDIQYFGAGTRLSVL.

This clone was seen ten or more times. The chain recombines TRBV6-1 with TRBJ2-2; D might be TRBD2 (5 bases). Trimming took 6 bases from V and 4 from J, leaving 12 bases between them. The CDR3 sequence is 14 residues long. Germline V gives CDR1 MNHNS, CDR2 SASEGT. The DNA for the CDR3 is TGTGCCAGCAGGCCCTCGGGGTCCACCGGGGAGCTGTTTTTT. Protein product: CASRPSGSTGELFF.

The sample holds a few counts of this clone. CDR3 loop: CASSDGHGTYEKLFF. In nucleotides, the CDR3 is TGTGCCAGCAGTGATGGACACGGGACATACGAAAAACTGTTTTTT. The rearrangement uses TRBV6-1 and TRBJ1-4; weak D call: TRBD1 (6 bases). The ends were cut back, 3 bases at V and 8 bases at J, with 16 bases in the middle. Germline values: CDR1 MNHNS, CDR2 SASEGT. CDR3 length: 15 residues.

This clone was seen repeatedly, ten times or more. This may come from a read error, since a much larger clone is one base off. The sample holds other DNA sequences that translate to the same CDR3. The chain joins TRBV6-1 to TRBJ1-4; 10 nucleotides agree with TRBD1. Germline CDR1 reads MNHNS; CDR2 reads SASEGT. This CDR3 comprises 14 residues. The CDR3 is CASSGGQGHEKLFF. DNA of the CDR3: TGTGCTAGCAGTGGGGGACAGGGGCATGAAAAACTGTTTTTT.

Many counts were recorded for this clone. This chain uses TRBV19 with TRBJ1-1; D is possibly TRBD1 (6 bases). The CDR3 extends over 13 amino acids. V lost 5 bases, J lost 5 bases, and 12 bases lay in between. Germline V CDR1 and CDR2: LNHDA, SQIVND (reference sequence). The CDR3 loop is CASSVRGWTEAFF. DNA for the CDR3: TGTGCCAGTAGTGTCAGGGGTTGGACTGAAGCTTTCTTT.

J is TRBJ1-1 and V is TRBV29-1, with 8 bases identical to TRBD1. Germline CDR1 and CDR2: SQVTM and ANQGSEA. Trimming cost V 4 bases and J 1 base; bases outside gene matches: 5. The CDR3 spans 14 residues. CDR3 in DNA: TGCAGCGTTGCAGGGGGCCGGGGGAACACTGAAGCTTTCTTT. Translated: CSVAGGRGNTEAFF.

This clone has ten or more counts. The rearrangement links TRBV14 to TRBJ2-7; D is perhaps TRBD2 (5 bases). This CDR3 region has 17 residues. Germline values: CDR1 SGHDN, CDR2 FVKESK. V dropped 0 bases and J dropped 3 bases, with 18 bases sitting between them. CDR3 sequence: CASSQDISVTAVYEQYF. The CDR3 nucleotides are TGTGCCAGCAGCCAAGATATTAGCGTCACTGCCGTCTACGAGCAGTACTTC. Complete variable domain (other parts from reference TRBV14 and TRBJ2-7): EAGVTQFPSHSVIEKGQTVTLRCDPISGHDNLYWYRRVMGKEIKFLLHFVKESKQDESGMPNNRFLAERTGGTYSTLKVQPAELEDSGVYFCASSQDISVTAVYEQYFGPGTRLTVT.

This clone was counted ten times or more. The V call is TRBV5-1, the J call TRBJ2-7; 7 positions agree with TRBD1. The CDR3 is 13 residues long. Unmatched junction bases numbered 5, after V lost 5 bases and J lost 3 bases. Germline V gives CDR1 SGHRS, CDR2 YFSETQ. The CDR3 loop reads CASRGTAVYEQYF. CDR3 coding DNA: TGCGCCAGCAGGGGGACAGCAGTCTACGAGCAGTACTTC.

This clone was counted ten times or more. CDR3 loop: CASSQAGGVNEQFF. The CDR3 DNA follows: TGTGCCAGCAGCCAAGCGGGAGGGGTCAATGAGCAGTTCTTC. The chain combines TRBV14 with TRBJ2-1; TRBD2 matches 8 bases. J gave up 6 bases and V 1 base, and 2 bases lay outside the gene matches. CDR3 length: 14 amino acids. Germline CDR1 SGHDN, CDR2 FVKESK.

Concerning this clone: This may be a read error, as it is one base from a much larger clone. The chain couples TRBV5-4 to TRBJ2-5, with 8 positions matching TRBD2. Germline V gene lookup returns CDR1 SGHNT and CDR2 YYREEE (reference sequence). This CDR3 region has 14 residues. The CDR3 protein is CASSRGLAQGTQYF. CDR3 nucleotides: TGTGCCAGCAGCCGTGGACTAGCCCAAGGGACCCAGTACTTC.

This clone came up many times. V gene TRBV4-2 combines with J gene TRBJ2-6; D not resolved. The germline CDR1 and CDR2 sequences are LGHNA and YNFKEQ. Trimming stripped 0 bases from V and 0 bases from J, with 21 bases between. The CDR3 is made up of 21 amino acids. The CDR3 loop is CASSQESIPLGQLSGANVLTF. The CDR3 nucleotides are TGTGCCAGCAGCCAAGAATCGATTCCGCTTGGGCAGCTCTCTGGGGCCAACGTCCTGACTTTC.

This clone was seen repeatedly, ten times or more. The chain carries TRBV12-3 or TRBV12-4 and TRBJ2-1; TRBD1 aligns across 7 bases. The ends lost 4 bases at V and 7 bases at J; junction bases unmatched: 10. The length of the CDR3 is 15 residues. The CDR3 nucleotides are TGTGCCAGCAGTTCCCGGGCGAGGGGGCAAAATGAGCAGTTCTTC. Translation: CASSSRARGQNEQFF.

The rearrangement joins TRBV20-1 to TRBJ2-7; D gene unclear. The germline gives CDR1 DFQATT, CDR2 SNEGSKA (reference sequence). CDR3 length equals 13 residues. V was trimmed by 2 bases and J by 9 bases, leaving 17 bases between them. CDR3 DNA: TGCAGTGCTAGACTAGTGGGAAGTAATCCGCAGTACTTC. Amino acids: CSARLVGSNPQYF.

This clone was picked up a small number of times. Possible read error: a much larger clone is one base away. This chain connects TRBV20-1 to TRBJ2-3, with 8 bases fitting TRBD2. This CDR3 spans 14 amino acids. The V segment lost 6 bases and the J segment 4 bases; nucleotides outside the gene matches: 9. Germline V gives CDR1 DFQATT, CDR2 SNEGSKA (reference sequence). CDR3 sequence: CSARRPTSADTQYF. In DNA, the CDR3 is TGCAGTGCCCGGAGGCCGACTAGCGCAGATACGCAGTATTTT.

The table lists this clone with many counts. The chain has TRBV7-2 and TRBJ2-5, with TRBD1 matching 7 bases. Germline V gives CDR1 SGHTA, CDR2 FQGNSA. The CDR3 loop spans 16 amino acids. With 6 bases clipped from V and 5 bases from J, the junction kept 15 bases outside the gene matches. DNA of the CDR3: TGTGCCAGCAGTTCGATTCCCTCAGGGGGTTGGGAGACCCAGTACTTC. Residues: CASSSIPSGGWETQYF.

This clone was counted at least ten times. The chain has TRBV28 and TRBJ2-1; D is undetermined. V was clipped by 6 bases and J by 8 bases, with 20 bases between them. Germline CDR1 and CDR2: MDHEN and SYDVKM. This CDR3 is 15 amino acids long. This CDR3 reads CASSPTALRSDEQFF. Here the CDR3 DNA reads TGTGCCAGCAGCCCTACGGCCCTAAGATCCGATGAGCAGTTCTTC.

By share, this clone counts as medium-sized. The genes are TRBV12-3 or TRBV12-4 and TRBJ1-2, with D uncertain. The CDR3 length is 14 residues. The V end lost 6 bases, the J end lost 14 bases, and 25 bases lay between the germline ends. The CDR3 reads CASSPPPGWAATTF. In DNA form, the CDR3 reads TGTGCCAGCAGCCCGCCACCGGGTTGGGCGGCTACAACCTTC.

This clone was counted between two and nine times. CDR3 protein: CASSERTGNTEAFF. Here the CDR3 DNA reads TGTGCCAGCAGTGAAAGGACAGGGAACACTGAAGCTTTCTTT. The genes are TRBV25-1 and TRBJ1-1, with 7 bases that match TRBD1. This CDR3 contains 14 residues. Germline CDR1 is MGHDK and CDR2 is SYGVNS. Trimming cost V 2 bases and J 1 base; bases outside gene matches: 1.